This TCR beta chain stems from a study of T cell responses to AZD1222 COVID-19 vaccine. Study information: The study pooled second doses at about 4 or about 12 weeks.

Overall study findings and caveats: Donors were largely white British and mainly female; clonal diversity was possibly underestimated. Spike-specific TCRs gained breadth and depth after people received two AZD1222 doses.

Measured with immunoSEQ multiplex PCR; TCRdb has only the in-frame clones, and not every one. The table has about 140,000 clones, approximately 92% seen once; the top ten hold 3.1%. Germline V gives CDR1 LNHDA, CDR2 SQIVND (reference sequence). This CDR3 has 18 residues. J gave up 3 bases and V 8 bases, and 11 bases lay outside the gene matches. As regards this clone: The antigen is undetermined.

The source of this sequence is an adult in good health. The V and J genes are TRBV19 and TRBJ2-6; TRBD2 agrees at 12 bases. The sequencing used peripheral blood, collected on day 0 of AZD1222 vaccination. CDR3 bases: TGTGCCAGTGTCGCTCTAGCGGGAGGGCCTCATGGGGCCAACGTCCTGACTTTC. It encodes CASVALAGGPHGANVLTF.